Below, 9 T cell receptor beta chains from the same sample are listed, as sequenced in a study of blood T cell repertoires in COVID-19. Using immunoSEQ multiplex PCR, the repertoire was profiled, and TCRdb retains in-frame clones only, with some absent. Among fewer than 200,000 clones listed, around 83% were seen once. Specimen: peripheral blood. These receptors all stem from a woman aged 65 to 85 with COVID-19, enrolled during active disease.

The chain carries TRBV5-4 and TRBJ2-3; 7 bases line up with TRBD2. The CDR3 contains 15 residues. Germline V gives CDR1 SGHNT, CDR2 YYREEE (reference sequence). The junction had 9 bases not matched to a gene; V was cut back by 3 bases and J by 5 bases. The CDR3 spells CASSSGGPLKDTQYF. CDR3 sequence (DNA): TGTGCCAGCAGCTCGGGGGGTCCCTTGAAAGATACGCAGTATTTT.

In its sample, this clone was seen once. CDR3 sequence: CASFGTGSQPQHF. The DNA of the CDR3 is TGTGCCAGCTTCGGGACAGGGAGTCAGCCCCAGCATTTT. The gene calls are TRBV28 and TRBJ1-5; 9 bases are a match to TRBD1. The ends lost 8 bases at V and 6 bases at J; junction bases unmatched: 5. The CDR3 extends over 13 amino acids. The germline V gene encodes CDR1 MDHEN and CDR2 SYDVKM.

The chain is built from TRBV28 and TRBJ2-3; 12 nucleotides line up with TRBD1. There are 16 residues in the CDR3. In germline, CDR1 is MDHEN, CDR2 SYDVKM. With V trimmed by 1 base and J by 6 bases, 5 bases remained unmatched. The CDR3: CASSLSGTGGADTQYF. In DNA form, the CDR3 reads TGTGCCAGCAGTTTATCGGGGACAGGGGGCGCGGATACGCAGTATTTT.

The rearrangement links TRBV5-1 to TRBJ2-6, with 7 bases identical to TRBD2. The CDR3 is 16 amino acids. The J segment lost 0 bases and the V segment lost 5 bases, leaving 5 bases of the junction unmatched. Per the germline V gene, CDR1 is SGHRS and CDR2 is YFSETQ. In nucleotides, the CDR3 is TGCGCCAGCAGGCGGGAGCCTCTCTCTGGGGCCAACGTCCTGACTTTC. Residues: CASRREPLSGANVLTF.

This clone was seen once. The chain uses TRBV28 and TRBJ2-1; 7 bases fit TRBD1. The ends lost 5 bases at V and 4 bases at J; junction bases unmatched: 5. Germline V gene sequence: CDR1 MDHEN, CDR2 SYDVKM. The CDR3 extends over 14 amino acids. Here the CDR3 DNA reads TGTGCCAGCAGTCGGACAGGCCCTTACAATGAGCAGTTCTTC. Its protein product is CASSRTGPYNEQFF.

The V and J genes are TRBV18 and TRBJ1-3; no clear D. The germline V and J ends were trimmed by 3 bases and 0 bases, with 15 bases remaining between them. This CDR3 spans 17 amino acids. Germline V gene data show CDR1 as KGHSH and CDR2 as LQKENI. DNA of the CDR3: TGTGCCAGCTCACCCTTGGGCAGCTCAAACTCTGGAAACACCATATATTTT. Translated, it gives CASSPLGSSNSGNTIYF.

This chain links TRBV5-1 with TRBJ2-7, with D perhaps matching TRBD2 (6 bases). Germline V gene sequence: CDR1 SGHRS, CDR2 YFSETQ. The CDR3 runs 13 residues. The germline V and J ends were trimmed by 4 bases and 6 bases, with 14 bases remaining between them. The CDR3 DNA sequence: TGCGCCAGCAGCCGGGACTGGGTGAGCGAGCAGTACTTC. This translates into CASSRDWVSEQYF.

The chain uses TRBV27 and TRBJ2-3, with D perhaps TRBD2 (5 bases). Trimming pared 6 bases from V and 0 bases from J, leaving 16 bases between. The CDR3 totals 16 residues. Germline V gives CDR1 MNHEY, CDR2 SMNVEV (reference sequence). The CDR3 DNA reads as TGTGCCAGCAGCTTGCTTCGGGGTTCGAGCACAGATACGCAGTATTTT. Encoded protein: CASSLLRGSSTDTQYF.

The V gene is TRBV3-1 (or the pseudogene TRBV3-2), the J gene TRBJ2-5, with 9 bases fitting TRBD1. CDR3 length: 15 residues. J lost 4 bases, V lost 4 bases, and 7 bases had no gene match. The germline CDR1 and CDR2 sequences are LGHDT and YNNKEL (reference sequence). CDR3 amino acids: CASSPRQGGGETQYF. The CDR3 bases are TGTGCCAGCAGCCCTCGACAGGGGGGTGGAGAGACCCAGTACTTC.